Sequencing of this T cell receptor beta chain was carried out in a study of blood T cell repertoires in COVID-19. The protocol was immunoSEQ multiplex PCR, while the TCRdb copy is restricted to in-frame clones and leaves out a portion. The repertoire has 150,000 to 200,000 clones, around four fifths of them found once; the top ten carry over 5%. The CDR3 contains 17 residues. Germline-derived CDR1 and CDR2 are MNHEY and SMNVEV (reference sequence). V dropped 2 bases and J dropped 6; count of bases not matched to a gene: 11. The genes are TRBV27 and TRBJ2-1; 9 nucleotides match TRBD1. Sequencing used PBMCs or T cells enriched from blood (not recorded which). The source is a man in his 70s who had been exposed to COVID-19. CDR3 residues: CASSLTFGTGSFNEQFF. In nucleotides, the CDR3 is TGTGCCAGCAGTTTAACCTTCGGGACAGGGTCTTTCAATGAGCAGTTCTTC.